There are a few counts of the clone carrying this T cell receptor beta chain. Antigen unknown. In TCRdb, the 5' RACE reads were re-called with MiXCR into one record per CDR3 protein. The sample includes about 450,000 distinct CDR3 sequences, less than 25% of them seen just once. The sample is drawn from a study of T-cell memory formation after mild COVID-19. Whole-study findings and limits: Contracting CD4+ clones sat mainly in CM and EM; CD8+ in EMRA.

J lost 5 bases, V lost 4 bases, and 4 bases had no gene match. CDR1 SGHNT and CDR2 YYREEE come from the germline V gene (reference sequence). CDR3 size: 14 residues. The chain has TRBV5-4 and TRBJ2-3, with 10 nucleotides matching TRBD2. Sequencing was done on a sample of PBMCs or a T cell subset sorted from them (not recorded which). This receptor was obtained from an adult woman who had mild COVID-19 (a few samples of this study predate the infection). Cell type and time point are not known. The CDR3 DNA reads as TGTGCCAGCAGCCTAGCGGGAGAGGAAGATACGCAGTATTTT. Translation gives CASSLAGEEDTQYF.